This TCR beta chain derives from a study of blood T cell repertoires in COVID-19. For the study at large: Collection of acute and convalescent COVID-19 samples took place in the United States, Italy and Spain. T cells, B-cell-depleted T cells, or PBMCs supplied cDNA or gDNA.

Original handling: Amplification from reference gene primers served as the basis for estimated nucleated cell counts. Some clones are missing from TCRdb's copy, which holds only in-frame ones; the method was immunoSEQ multiplex PCR. The DNA was the basis for D and trimming; V, J and clone size are from that table. Of over 150,000 clones listed, about 88% are singletons. The CDR3 has 14 residues. Trimming cost V 8 bases and J 5 bases; bases outside gene matches: 10. Germline assignment: CDR1 LNHDA and CDR2 SQIVND (reference sequence). The receptor was derived from a man aged 18 to 30 who had recovered from COVID-19. Material: peripheral blood. The chain joins TRBV19 to TRBJ2-7; 9 positions agree with TRBD1. The CDR3: CASDRLGQGHEQYF. CDR3 DNA: TGTGCCAGTGACCGACTGGGACAGGGCCACGAGCAGTACTTC.